The sample holds a few counts of the clone carrying this T cell receptor (beta chain). This specimen belongs to a study of blood T cell repertoires in COVID-19. The wider study: Acute-phase and convalescent COVID-19 samples originated in the United States, Italy and Spain.

Assay used: immunoSEQ multiplex PCR; TCRdb lists only in-frame clones, some missing. The sample has 250,000 to 400,000 clones, 85% seen once. Those enrolled, adults aged roughly 18 to 90 years, came from some 25 US areas. Participants' own reports of clinical history determined their cohort assignment. A case of COVID-19 had been met by exposed participants within 2 weeks before study entry. Germline V CDR1 and CDR2: MNHEY, SVGAGI. The CDR3 is 15 amino acids. Between the trimmed V and J ends, which lost 10 bases and 2 bases, there was a span of 17 bases. V gene TRBV6-5 combines with J gene TRBJ2-2; D unclear. Sequenced sample: PBMCs or T cells enriched from blood (not recorded which). The source of this sequence is a woman in her twenties or thirties who had been exposed to COVID-19. The CDR3 nucleotides are TGTGCCACGCCCGCGAGTGATCGTAACACCGGGGAGCTGTTTTTT. Its translation is CATPASDRNTGELFF.